The sequence of this TCR beta chain was determined in a study of T cells in Graves' hyperthyroidism and ophthalmopathy (dated by TCRdb to the late 2010s). The study in broad terms: Peripheral blood samples were taken at the time of initial diagnosis, prior to any treatment. After blood sampling, hyperthyroidism patients were treated with methimazole at a starting dose of 30 mg daily, and ophthalmopathy patients were treated with high-dose intravenous methylprednisolone. TCR Vbeta CDR3 sequencing of 130 to 150 peripheral blood samples (roughly 41 ophthalmopathy, 75 to 85 hyperthyroidism and roughly 17 progressor patients) is reported in the paper. An independent validation cohort of under 20 hyperthyroidism patients and some 15 patients who later progressed to ophthalmopathy tested prospective prediction of ophthalmopathy. To identify distinguishing TCR V-J signatures, a discovery cohort of 100 patients was used, comprising 43 with Graves' ophthalmopathy and around 57 with stable Graves' hyperthyroidism. Thyroid tissue and blood T-cell repertoires from six Graves' hyperthyroidism patients were also compared in the study. The 100 discovery patients were divided at random into training and test sets in a 7:3 ratio.

Compared with germline, V lacks 3 bases and J lacks 7 bases; bases without a gene match: 9. Measured from the cysteine to the phenylalanine, the CDR3 is 16 residues long. Only CDR3 DNA remains: 48 bases, in frame from the first base. From a lookup of the germline V gene (reference sequence), CDR1 and CDR2 are LNHDA and SQIVND. What the authors observed across the whole study: In validation, the model predicted progression to ophthalmopathy a median of 6.5 months before onset, with 65% to 71% sensitivity and just under 75% specificity. In cross-validation, a model built on a 13 V-J signature told ophthalmopathy apart from stable hyperthyroidism with roughly 87% sensitivity and about 81% specificity, and in testing the same model reached 80%/75%. Sample size was not statistically predetermined, and blinding of investigators to group allocation was not performed. Most expanded thyroid clonotypes (frequency above 0.001) were also detected in blood, suggesting blood repertoires may reflect thyroid immune responses.

Amplification of TCR beta CDR3 regions was carried out from RNA transcripts. The first round of RT-PCR for the TCR CDR3 was performed with the HTBI primer set and the Qiagen OneStep RT-PCR kit. The libraries were constructed in a second round of multiplex PCR and then size-selected and purified. Libraries were sequenced paired-end with 100 bp reads on an Illumina HiSeq2000. The source study handled its data this way. SOAPnuke was used to process the raw data, removing reads that contained adapters or uncalled bases, had a mean Phred below 15, or lacked an exact match to the constant primer or identifier. COPE v1.2.5 was used to merge high-quality paired reads, and clonotypes were defined as unique nucleotide sequences. MiTCR v1.1 was used to align clonotypes to the IMGT TRBV, TRBD and TRBJ reference segments. Only V-J combinations with frequency above 0.0001, covering 99% to 99.2% of repertoires, were analysed. The TCS score was defined as F50 (clonal expansion) divided by E x V (chaos), with BLOSUM62-based TCRdist calculated between CDR3 peptides within each V-J. Welch's t-statistics and random forest reduced around 520 V-J features to 13, which were used in a naive Bayes classifier (R e1071). TCRdb reran the public reads through fastp at Q25 and MiXCR, keeping productive beta chains. Every CDR3 protein is listed once, alongside the most common genes and DNA of its rows. The V and J calls follow TCRdb's processing rather than the paper's. The sample table contains approximately 530,000 distinct CDR3 sequences; only one count was recorded for approximately 15% of them. Approximately 20% of the sample comes from the top ten.

Stable Graves' hyperthyroidism was defined as no progression to ophthalmopathy during 18 months of follow-up. Hyperthyroidism patients were newly diagnosed, with disease duration under 2 months, and aged 18 to 65 years. The study excluded patients with uncontrolled infections, other autoimmune diseases, pregnancy or lactation. Diagnoses relied on clinical symptoms, serum thyroxine and TRAb, thyroid ultrasound and orbital computed tomography. Ficoll-Paque density gradient centrifugation was used to isolate PBMCs from under 11 ml of fresh peripheral blood. Total RNA was extracted with Trizol reagent, and quality was checked on an Agilent 2100 Bioanalyzer. This clonotype came up a few times. Its antigen is still unknown. Nothing much larger sits one base from this clone, and base qualities are not available.

The V and J genes are TRBV19 and TRBJ2-1; TRBD2 matches 10 bases in the middle. Material: blood. The receptor's source is a woman in her late teens or twenties with Graves' hyperthyroidism. DNA sequence: TGTGCCAGTAGTATTCGCCTAGCGGGAGTAGAAAATGAGCAGTTCTTC. This is translated as CASSIRLAGVENEQFF.